The sequence of this T cell receptor beta chain was determined in a study of early T cells in non-severe SARS-CoV-2 infection. Individually, cDNA molecules had unique molecular identifiers attached to them. Each CDR3 protein is one row after TCRdb ran MiXCR on the 5' RACE reads. The sample has some 38,000 distinct CDR3 sequences, roughly 4.5% seen once; the top ten hold around 15%. Trimming left V 4 bases short and J 7 bases short, with 16 bases between. The CDR3 totals 13 residues. CDR1 is SQVTM and CDR2 is ANQGSEA in the germline V gene. This chain connects TRBV29-1 to TRBJ1-1, with D unclear. The material sequenced was whole blood. This sequence originates from an adult who was a healthcare worker with PCR-confirmed SARS-CoV-2 infection or an uninfected control (not recorded which). The CDR3 sequence is CSVVGLWGSEAFF. Written as DNA, the CDR3 is TGCAGCGTTGTCGGTCTTTGGGGTAGTGAAGCTTTCTTT.